This T cell receptor (beta chain) derives from a study of blood T cell repertoires in COVID-19. Across the study: There were acute and convalescent COVID-19 samples, and they came from the United States, Italy and Spain.

Original processing notes: Estimation of nucleated cell counts was performed using reference gene primer amplification. TCRdb's copy holds only in-frame clones and misses some; the assay was immunoSEQ multiplex PCR. The DNA gave D and trimming, while V, J and clone size come from that table. The table records fewer than 150,000 clones, around 87% of them present only once. The CDR3 is 18 amino acids. The sequenced sample consisted of peripheral blood. The receptor was derived from a woman aged 45-59 years who had recovered from COVID-19. The V gene is TRBV21-1, the J gene TRBJ2-1; the D call in the table, TRBD2, was not verified against the DNA. TRBV21-1 is a pseudogene locus. The CDR3 coding sequence is TGTGCCAGCAGCAAATCGCTAGCGGGAGGGCCTGCTAGAAGTGAGCAGTTCTTC. Translated, it gives CASSKSLAGGPARSEQFF.